Listed below are T cell receptor beta chains from one sample, sequenced in a study of PD-L1 blockade in urothelial cancer. The assay was immunoSEQ multiplex PCR, and TCRdb's table has in-frame clones only and misses some. The table shows approximately 100,000 clones, with approximately 85% occurring only once. Sequences were derived from PBMCs, sampled around atezolizumab (anti-PD-L1) treatment. These receptors came from a man aged 45-65 years with urothelial cancer. CDR3s leave out the opening cysteine and the closing phenylalanine or tryptophan.

v_call cdr3_aa
TRBV19 ASSHQQGYQPQH
TRBV2 ASRGQTGELF
TRBV7-9 ASSLPGLAKNIQY
TRBV19 ASSTAGQGAEAF
TRBV9 ASSVGTGVDIQY
TRBV19 ASSIVGLREQY
TRBV6-5 ASTSTGVYSEQF
TRBV5-1 ASSPGLAGGNEQF
TRBV10-3 AISVGRGSYNEQF
TRBV7-9 ASSLPTGTGNTIY
TRBV18 ASSPRGHEGEKLF
TRBV19 ASTTSDTVNSPLH
TRBV5-6 ASSLGLAGGGEQF
TRBV6-1 ASSWTGRNTGELF
TRBV4-1 ASSQGPGTVYEQY
TRBV27 ASSPASGGLYEQY
TRBV4-2 ASSQVGQGAFEETQY